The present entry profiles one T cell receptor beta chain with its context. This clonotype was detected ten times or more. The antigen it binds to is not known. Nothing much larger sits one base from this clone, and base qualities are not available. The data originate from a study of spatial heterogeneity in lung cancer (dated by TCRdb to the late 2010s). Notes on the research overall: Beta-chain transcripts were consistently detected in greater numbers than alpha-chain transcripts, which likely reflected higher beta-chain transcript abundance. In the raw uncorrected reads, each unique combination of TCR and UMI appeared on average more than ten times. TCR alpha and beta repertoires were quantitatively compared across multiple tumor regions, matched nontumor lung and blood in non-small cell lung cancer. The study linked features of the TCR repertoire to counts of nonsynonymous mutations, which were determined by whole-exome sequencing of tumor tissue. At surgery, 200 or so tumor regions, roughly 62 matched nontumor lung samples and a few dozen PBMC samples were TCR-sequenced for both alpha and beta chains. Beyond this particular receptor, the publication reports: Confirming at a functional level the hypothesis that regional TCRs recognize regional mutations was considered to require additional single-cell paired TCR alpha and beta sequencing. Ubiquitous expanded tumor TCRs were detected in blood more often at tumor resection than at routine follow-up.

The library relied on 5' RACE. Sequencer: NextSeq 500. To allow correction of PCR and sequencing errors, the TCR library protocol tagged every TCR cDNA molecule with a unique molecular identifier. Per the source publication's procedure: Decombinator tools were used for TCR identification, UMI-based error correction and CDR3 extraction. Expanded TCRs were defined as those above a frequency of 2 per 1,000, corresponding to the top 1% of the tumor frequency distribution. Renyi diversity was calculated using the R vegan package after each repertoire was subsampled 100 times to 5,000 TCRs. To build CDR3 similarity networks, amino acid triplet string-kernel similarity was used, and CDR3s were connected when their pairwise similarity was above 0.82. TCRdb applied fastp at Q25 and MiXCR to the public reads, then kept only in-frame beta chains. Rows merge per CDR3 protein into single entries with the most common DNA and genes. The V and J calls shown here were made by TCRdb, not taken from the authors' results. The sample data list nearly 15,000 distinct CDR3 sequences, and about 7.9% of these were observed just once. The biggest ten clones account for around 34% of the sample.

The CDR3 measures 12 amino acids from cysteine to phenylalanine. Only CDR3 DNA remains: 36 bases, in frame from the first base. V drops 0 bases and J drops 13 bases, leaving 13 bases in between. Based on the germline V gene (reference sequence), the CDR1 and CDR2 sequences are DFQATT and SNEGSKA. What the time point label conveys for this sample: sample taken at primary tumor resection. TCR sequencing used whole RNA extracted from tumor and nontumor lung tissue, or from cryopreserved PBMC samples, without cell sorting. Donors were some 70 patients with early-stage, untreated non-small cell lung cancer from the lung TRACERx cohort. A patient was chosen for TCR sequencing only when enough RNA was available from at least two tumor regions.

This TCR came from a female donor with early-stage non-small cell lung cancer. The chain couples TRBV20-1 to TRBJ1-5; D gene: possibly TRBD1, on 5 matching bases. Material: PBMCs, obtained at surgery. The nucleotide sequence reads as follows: TGCAGTGCTAGAGATCCGGGGCCCACACAGCATTTT. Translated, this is CSARDPGPTQHF.